This T cell receptor beta chain was observed in a study of blood T cell repertoires in COVID-19. The overall study: Nucleic acid was either cDNA or gDNA, and it came from T cells, B-cell-depleted T cells, or PBMCs.

Original processing methods: Nucleated cell number was recorded as an estimate derived from reference gene primer amplification. Produced via immunoSEQ multiplex PCR; TCRdb's table is partial and in-frame only. V and J calls and clone size are copied from that table; D and trimming were computed from the DNA. The table records 35,000 to 45,000 clones, about 85% of them present only once. The sequenced material came from peripheral blood. This receptor was taken from a woman older than 75 with acute or convalescent COVID-19.

The CDR3 reads CASSLEEVAGRNEQFF. The DNA for the CDR3 is TGCGCCAGCAGCTTGGAAGAGGTAGCGGGAAGAAATGAGCAGTTCTTC. The rearrangement uses TRBV5-1 and TRBJ2-1; TRBD2 agrees at 8 bases. J was trimmed by 7 bases and V by 0 bases; bases with no gene match: 9. The CDR3 covers 16 residues. Germline V lookup: CDR1 SGHRS, CDR2 YFSETQ.